This note documents a single TCR beta chain sequence. This specimen comes from a study of blood T cell repertoires in COVID-19. The protocol was immunoSEQ multiplex PCR, while the TCRdb copy is restricted to in-frame clones and leaves out a portion. Of over 350,000 clones detected, around nine tenths appear once; the ten largest clones hold 10%. The germline CDR1 and CDR2 sequences are GTSNPN and SVGIG (reference sequence). The CDR3 consists of 16 residues. Trimming removed 0 bases from V and 3 bases from J; junction bases left unmatched: 8. The TCR was taken from a woman aged 50 to 65 who had recovered from COVID-19. Input material: PBMCs or T cells enriched from blood (not recorded which). The J gene is TRBJ2-1, the V gene TRBV30; 7 bases are shared with TRBD2. The CDR3 loop reads CAWSVQFLADYNEQFF. The CDR3 DNA reads TGTGCCTGGAGTGTACAGTTTCTAGCGGACTACAATGAGCAGTTCTTC.